The rows below give T cell receptor beta chains drawn from one sample of a study of shared clonotypes between healthy human individuals. Only in-frame clones appear in the TCRdb table, and some are missing; sequencing was by immunoSEQ multiplex PCR. The table includes some 300,000 clones, around four fifths detected once. Sequencing was performed on memory CD4+ T cells sorted from blood. The receptors stem from a man between 25 and 39 years old in good health. Both conserved end residues are part of each CDR3. Fields, in order: CDR3 DNA, CDR3 protein, clone size, V gene, J gene, D gene. A D gene is named only where the DNA matches it firmly. Clone size is shown for a subset of rows, as once, few, many or a class of expanded clone.

cdr3_nt: TGTGCCAGCTCACCCTTGAGGAGTAAGGACACTGAAGCTTTCTTT
cdr3_aa: CASSPLRSKDTEAFF
clone_size: NA
v_call: TRBV18
j_call: TRBJ1-1
d_call: NA

cdr3_nt: TGTGCCAGCAAAGGAGCGACACACTACGAGCAGTACTTC
cdr3_aa: CASKGATHYEQYF
clone_size: NA
v_call: TRBV13
j_call: TRBJ2-7
d_call: NA

cdr3_nt: TGTGCCATCAGTGAGGAAATCGCTGGGATGCTGTACTTC
cdr3_aa: CAISEEIAGMLYF
clone_size: NA
v_call: TRBV10-3
j_call: TRBJ2-7
d_call: NA

cdr3_nt: TGTGCCAGCAGTGTTTTGCAGACTAGCACAGATACGCAGTATTTT
cdr3_aa: CASSVLQTSTDTQYF
clone_size: NA
v_call: TRBV2
j_call: TRBJ2-3
d_call: NA

cdr3_nt: TGCAGCGTTGGAAGCGGGAGCGTTGGCGAGCAGTACTTC
cdr3_aa: CSVGSGSVGEQYF
clone_size: NA
v_call: TRBV29-1
j_call: TRBJ2-7
d_call: TRBD2

cdr3_nt: TGTGCCAGCAAGACCGTGGAGCGGTTTGATAATTCACCCCTCCACTTT
cdr3_aa: CASKTVERFDNSPLHF
clone_size: NA
v_call: TRBV2
j_call: TRBJ1-6
d_call: NA

cdr3_nt: TGCGCCAGCAGCTTGGGTCCCCAGGTTGGCGACTACAATGAGCAGTTCTTC
cdr3_aa: CASSLGPQVGDYNEQFF
clone_size: NA
v_call: TRBV5-1
j_call: TRBJ2-1
d_call: NA

cdr3_nt: TGTGCCACCAGCAGAGCAACGCCGGGACGGCGCTCCTACGAGCAGTACTTC
cdr3_aa: CATSRATPGRRSYEQYF
clone_size: few
v_call: TRBV15
j_call: TRBJ2-7
d_call: NA

cdr3_nt: TGTGCCAGCAGTTTGCGGATAGAGGCTCAGCCCCAGCATTTT
cdr3_aa: CASSLRIEAQPQHF
clone_size: NA
v_call: TRBV28
j_call: TRBJ1-5
d_call: NA

cdr3_nt: TGCGCCAGCAGCCAAGATTACGAGGGTGGGGCTTTCTTT
cdr3_aa: CASSQDYEGGAFF
clone_size: NA
v_call: TRBV4-3
j_call: TRBJ1-1
d_call: NA

cdr3_nt: TGTGCCAGCAGCCAAGGTACTAGCGGGAGCTCCTACAATGAGCAGTTCTTC
cdr3_aa: CASSQGTSGSSYNEQFF
clone_size: NA
v_call: TRBV4-2
j_call: TRBJ2-1
d_call: TRBD2

cdr3_nt: TGTGCCAGCCGGCCCGGGGGCATTCAGCGGGGGTTAGGAGAGACCCAGTACTTC
cdr3_aa: CASRPGGIQRGLGETQYF
clone_size: NA
v_call: TRBV2
j_call: TRBJ2-5
d_call: TRBD2

cdr3_nt: TGTGCCAGCAGTTTGGCGGTTCACAGTTCCGAGCAGTACTTC
cdr3_aa: CASSLAVHSSEQYF
clone_size: NA
v_call: TRBV27
j_call: TRBJ2-7
d_call: NA

cdr3_nt: TGCGCCAGCAGCAAGGGAGGGGCGGCCGGGGAGCTGTTTTTT
cdr3_aa: CASSKGGAAGELFF
clone_size: NA
v_call: TRBV5-1
j_call: TRBJ2-2
d_call: TRBD2

cdr3_nt: TGTGCCAGCACCGAAAGGGGCGAGCAGTACTTC
cdr3_aa: CASTERGEQYF
clone_size: few
v_call: TRBV6-5
j_call: TRBJ2-7
d_call: NA

cdr3_nt: TGTGCCACCAGCAGCGCCTCGGGAGCGGGAGTCGGGGTTGAGCAGTTCTTC
cdr3_aa: CATSSASGAGVGVEQFF
clone_size: NA
v_call: TRBV15
j_call: TRBJ2-1
d_call: TRBD2

cdr3_nt: TGCGCCAGCAGCGGCGGGACTAGCGGGAGGGCCACAGGCAATGAGCAGTTCTTC
cdr3_aa: CASSGGTSGRATGNEQFF
clone_size: NA
v_call: TRBV10-1
j_call: TRBJ2-1
d_call: TRBD2

cdr3_nt: TGTGCCAGCAGCGGAGACCTTACGGGACAGGGCACAGATACGCAGTATTTT
cdr3_aa: CASSGDLTGQGTDTQYF
clone_size: NA
v_call: TRBV9
j_call: TRBJ2-3
d_call: TRBD1

cdr3_nt: TGTGCCAGCAGTTCCTTAGCTGATGGCTACACCTTC
cdr3_aa: CASSSLADGYTF
clone_size: NA
v_call: TRBV28
j_call: TRBJ1-2
d_call: NA

cdr3_nt: TGTGCCAGCTCACCTGAGCTAGCCTCAGATACGCAGTATTTT
cdr3_aa: CASSPELASDTQYF
clone_size: few
v_call: TRBV18
j_call: TRBJ2-3
d_call: NA

cdr3_nt: TGCAGCGCCAGCAGGGGATTTGGAACTGAAGCTTTCTTT
cdr3_aa: CSASRGFGTEAFF
clone_size: few
v_call: TRBV29-1
j_call: TRBJ1-1
d_call: NA

cdr3_nt: TGTGCCAGCAGCTTTCATACCAAGGCGGGACTAGCGGGAGGGGTACTCTACGAGCAGTACTTC
cdr3_aa: CASSFHTKAGLAGGVLYEQYF
clone_size: NA
v_call: TRBV21-1
j_call: TRBJ2-7
d_call: NA

cdr3_nt: TGTGCCAGCTCACTATCGGGACAGGGCTACGAGCAGTACTTC
cdr3_aa: CASSLSGQGYEQYF
clone_size: NA
v_call: TRBV18
j_call: TRBJ2-7
d_call: TRBD1

cdr3_nt: TGCGCCAGCAGCTCGTCGGGCTTTGAAAAACTGTTTTTT
cdr3_aa: CASSSSGFEKLFF
clone_size: once
v_call: TRBV5-1
j_call: TRBJ1-4
d_call: NA

cdr3_nt: TGTGCCAGCAGTCGTTGGTCTGGGACTAGCGGCATTAGCACAGATACGCAGTATTTT
cdr3_aa: CASSRWSGTSGISTDTQYF
clone_size: NA
v_call: TRBV7-9
j_call: TRBJ2-3
d_call: TRBD2

cdr3_nt: TGCGCCAGCAGCGACGCGGGGAGGATGAGTTCGGATACGCAGTATTTT
cdr3_aa: CASSDAGRMSSDTQYF
clone_size: NA
v_call: TRBV5-1
j_call: TRBJ2-3
d_call: NA

cdr3_nt: TGCGCCAGCAGTCAGAAATTTACAGGGAACCGGCCCCAGCATTTT
cdr3_aa: CASSQKFTGNRPQHF
clone_size: NA
v_call: TRBV23-1
j_call: TRBJ1-5
d_call: NA

cdr3_nt: TGTGCCAGCAGTGAGGTTTGGCTAGCGGGAGACGAGCAGTACTTC
cdr3_aa: CASSEVWLAGDEQYF
clone_size: NA
v_call: TRBV6-1
j_call: TRBJ2-7
d_call: TRBD2

cdr3_nt: TGTGCCAGCTCACGGACAGTCCAAGAGACCCAGTACTTC
cdr3_aa: CASSRTVQETQYF
clone_size: NA
v_call: TRBV18
j_call: TRBJ2-5
d_call: NA

cdr3_nt: TGTGCCAGCAGTCCCCACGGGGAGGGTGATGATCAGCCCCAGCATTTT
cdr3_aa: CASSPHGEGDDQPQHF
clone_size: NA
v_call: TRBV27
j_call: TRBJ1-5
d_call: NA

cdr3_nt: TGTGCCAGCAGCGCTGGGACTAGCGGGACGAGAGATACGCAGTATTTT
cdr3_aa: CASSAGTSGTRDTQYF
clone_size: NA
v_call: TRBV11-3
j_call: TRBJ2-3
d_call: TRBD2

cdr3_nt: TGTGCCAGCAGCGTGGGTGGCACTGAAGCTTTCTTT
cdr3_aa: CASSVGGTEAFF
clone_size: NA
v_call: TRBV28
j_call: TRBJ1-1
d_call: NA

cdr3_nt: TGTGCCAGCAGTAGACTAGCTACCGAGCAGTACTTC
cdr3_aa: CASSRLATEQYF
clone_size: once
v_call: TRBV6-6
j_call: TRBJ2-7
d_call: TRBD2

cdr3_nt: TGCGCCAGCAGCTTGGGGTCTAGCCAAGAGACCCAGTACTTC
cdr3_aa: CASSLGSSQETQYF
clone_size: NA
v_call: TRBV5-1
j_call: TRBJ2-5
d_call: NA

cdr3_nt: TGTGCCAGCATCCCGGTTTACAGGGGCCAGCCCCAGCATTTT
cdr3_aa: CASIPVYRGQPQHF
clone_size: NA
v_call: TRBV28
j_call: TRBJ1-5
d_call: TRBD1

cdr3_nt: TGTGCCAGCAGCTTAGGGGACAAACGCATCTTC
cdr3_aa: CASSLGDKRIF
clone_size: NA
v_call: TRBV5-4
j_call: TRBJ2-7
d_call: NA

cdr3_nt: TGTGCCAGCAGTTTATGGGGTAAAGGCGAGCAGTACTTC
cdr3_aa: CASSLWGKGEQYF
clone_size: NA
v_call: TRBV27
j_call: TRBJ2-7
d_call: NA

cdr3_nt: TGTGCCAGCAGTCGTGTCTCTGGAAACACCATATATTTT
cdr3_aa: CASSRVSGNTIYF
clone_size: NA
v_call: TRBV6-5
j_call: TRBJ1-3
d_call: NA

cdr3_nt: TGTGCCAGCAGTCAACCCGACAGAGGAGAGACCCAGTACTTC
cdr3_aa: CASSQPDRGETQYF
clone_size: NA
v_call: TRBV6-6
j_call: TRBJ2-5
d_call: NA

cdr3_nt: TGTGCCTGGAGGAACAGGGATGGCTACACCTTC
cdr3_aa: CAWRNRDGYTF
clone_size: few
v_call: TRBV30
j_call: TRBJ1-2
d_call: NA

cdr3_nt: TGTGCCAGCTCACCCCCCGGGGCGGCGACCTCTGGCTACACCTTC
cdr3_aa: CASSPPGAATSGYTF
clone_size: NA
v_call: TRBV18
j_call: TRBJ1-2
d_call: NA

cdr3_nt: TGTGCCAGCAGTTACACGGGAGGAGGCGGCTATGAGCAGTTCTTC
cdr3_aa: CASSYTGGGGYEQFF
clone_size: few
v_call: TRBV6-5
j_call: TRBJ2-1
d_call: TRBD2

cdr3_nt: TGTGCCAGCAGTACACAGGGTGAGAATCAGCCCCAGCATTTT
cdr3_aa: CASSTQGENQPQHF
clone_size: once
v_call: TRBV6-6
j_call: TRBJ1-5
d_call: NA

cdr3_nt: TGTGCCAGCAGACGACACTCCGGGACAGAAAACTATGGCTACACCTTC
cdr3_aa: CASRRHSGTENYGYTF
clone_size: NA
v_call: TRBV27
j_call: TRBJ1-2
d_call: TRBD1

cdr3_nt: TGTGCCAGCTCACCGTTTCGGGGAACCGGGGAGCTGTTTTTT
cdr3_aa: CASSPFRGTGELFF
clone_size: many
v_call: TRBV18
j_call: TRBJ2-2
d_call: NA

cdr3_nt: TGTGCCAGCAGCGCGGGGACCTCCGGAGAGACCCAGTACTTC
cdr3_aa: CASSAGTSGETQYF
clone_size: NA
v_call: TRBV9
j_call: TRBJ2-5
d_call: NA

cdr3_nt: TGTGCCAGCAGCTTGGTGGTGCTGAGCTCCTACAATGAGCAGTTCTTC
cdr3_aa: CASSLVVLSSYNEQFF
clone_size: NA
v_call: TRBV5-6
j_call: TRBJ2-1
d_call: NA

cdr3_nt: TGTGCCAGCAGCCCCTCCGGGACAGGGCCCTACGAGCAGTACTTC
cdr3_aa: CASSPSGTGPYEQYF
clone_size: NA
v_call: TRBV5-6
j_call: TRBJ2-7
d_call: TRBD1